The source of this T cell receptor (beta chain) is a study of blood T cells in healthy people across ages. Study summary: Through template switching, about one barcoded beta molecule was captured per two T cells, as measured in model experiments.

The length of the CDR3 is 14 residues. V lost 2 bases and J lost 3, with 11 bases in between. Germline-derived CDR1 and CDR2 are ENHRY and SYGVKD. This clonotype was counted many times. Next came a second PCR, run for about 7 to 12 cycles, which used a sample-barcoded 5' primer along with a J-beta primer mix. Every single cDNA molecule received a tag from a template-switch adaptor with 12 random nucleotides. TCRdb re-called the 5' RACE reads through MiXCR, storing one row per CDR3 protein. The table shows hundreds of thousands of distinct CDR3 sequences, with more than 20% occurring only once. This sample was also put to use in a study of T cells of mothers and their children. That study adds: Mothers and children who were related shared slightly more overlap than unrelated pairs, but not significantly more.

The sequence was collected from a boy under 18 in good health. Sequences were obtained from blood. The J gene is TRBJ2-7, the V gene TRBV10-3, with D perhaps matching TRBD2 (6 bases). CDR3: CAISEGDFLYEQYF. CDR3 sequence (DNA): TGTGCCATCAGTGAGGGGGACTTCCTCTACGAGCAGTACTTC.